The present TCR beta chain was sequenced within a study of blood T cell repertoires in COVID-19. Across the study: From the United States, Italy and Spain came samples of acute and convalescent COVID-19. Sources were T cells, B-cell-depleted T cells, or PBMCs; the material itself was cDNA or gDNA.

Repertoires were generated with immunoSEQ multiplex PCR, while TCRdb's copy carries only in-frame clones and drops some. The data hold approximately 290,000 clones, with nearly 90% observed a single time. Ages ranged from roughly 18 to 100 years, with residence in about two dozen US areas. This clone was detected only once. Germline CDR1 reads SEHNR; CDR2 reads FQNEAQ (reference sequence). The CDR3 totals 16 residues. The ends were cut back, 5 bases at V and 1 base at J, with 16 bases in the middle. What was sequenced was PBMCs or T cells enriched from blood (not recorded which). The V and J genes are TRBV7-9 and TRBJ2-3, with D possibly TRBD2 on 5 matching bases. The receptor was derived from a woman aged 18-30 years with acute COVID-19. CDR3 sequence (DNA): TGTGCCAGCAGCCCCCCTATCGGACTGGGCACAGATACGCAGTATTTT. This gives the protein CASSPPIGLGTDTQYF.